Here is one TCR beta chain with its context. Its cognate antigen is unknown. This sample is part of a study of cytotoxic CD8 clonotypes in ibrutinib-treated CLL. Study in general: In all, under twelve patients were relapsed/refractory, around 15 were treatment-naive and approximately 17 were IGHV unmutated.

Study results and caveats: Clonality was elevated at ibrutinib response and had returned toward baseline at progression. The study found public clonotypes uncommon, contracting or stable on treatment.

Here immunoSEQ multiplex PCR was the method, and the copy in TCRdb shows in-frame clones only, minus some. This sample has some 150,000 clones, with approximately 80% found just once. The V gene lost 5 bases and the J gene lost 5 bases, with 22 bases spanning the gap. The CDR3 has 17 amino acids. Per the germline V gene, CDR1 is SGHVS and CDR2 is FNYEAQ. The chain couples TRBV7-6 to TRBJ1-5, with D hard to call. The sequence derives from a human donor with chronic lymphocytic leukemia. The sequenced sample was PBMCs, obtained after 36 months of ibrutinib treatment. CDR3 nucleotide sequence: TGTGCCAGCAGCCCGCCAATAGGTGTGGTTGTGGATCAGCCCCAGCATTTT. This encodes CASSPPIGVVVDQPQHF.